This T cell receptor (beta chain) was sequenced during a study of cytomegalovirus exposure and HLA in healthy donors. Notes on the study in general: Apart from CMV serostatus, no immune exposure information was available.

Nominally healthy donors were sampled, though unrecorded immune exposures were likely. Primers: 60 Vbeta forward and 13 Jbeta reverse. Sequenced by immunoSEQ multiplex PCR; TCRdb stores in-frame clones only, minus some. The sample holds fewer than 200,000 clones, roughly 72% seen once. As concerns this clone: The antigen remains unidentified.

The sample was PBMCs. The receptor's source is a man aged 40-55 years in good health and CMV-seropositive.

The CDR3 here is CASSRRVGEQFF. DNA of the CDR3: TGTGCCAGCAGCCGGAGGGTAGGTGAGCAGTTCTTC. The chain couples TRBV6-1 to TRBJ2-1; D is possibly TRBD2 (6 bases). CDR1 is MNHNS, CDR2 SASEGT, per germline. This CDR3 has 12 residues. V dropped 6 bases and J dropped 9 bases, with 12 bases sitting between them.